This T cell receptor beta chain was sequenced in a study of shared clonotypes between healthy human individuals. Study as a whole: For every donor, three CD4 naive, three CD4 memory, two CD8 naive and one CD8 memory plates were used. Study-wide points: Even with large depth, rarefaction showed that sorted-subset sequencing was incomplete.

As regards this clone: Its antigen remains unidentified.

The CDR3 spans 16 residues. J lost 3 bases, V lost 0 bases, and 5 bases had no gene match. The germline V gene encodes CDR1 MGHRA and CDR2 YSYEKL. CD8 cells regarded as naive lacked CD45RO, were positively chosen for CCR7, and omitted terminally differentiated effector memory CD45RA+ cells. Data came from immunoSEQ multiplex PCR; TCRdb stores just in-frame clones and leaves some out. The sample yields some 2.1 million clones, roughly 95% seen once. What was sequenced was naive CD8+ T cells from PBMCs. This TCR came from a man between 18 and 29 years old in good health. Some clones in this sample may be carry-over from other donors' samples. This chain links TRBV4-1 with TRBJ2-7, with 10 positions matching TRBD1. The CDR3: CASSQEGTGDIYEQYF. In DNA, the CDR3 is TGCGCCAGCAGCCAAGAAGGGACAGGGGACATCTACGAGCAGTACTTC.